This record looks at one TCR beta chain sequence and its context. Profiled with immunoSEQ multiplex PCR; TCRdb holds only in-frame clones, not every one. Counted here are some 300,000 clones, over 85% occurring once; the ten biggest clones make up less than 3.5%. This sample stems from a study of blood T cell repertoires in COVID-19. About the research overall: The United States, Italy and Spain were the sources of the acute and convalescent COVID-19 samples.

V gave up 6 bases and J gave up 5 bases, with 16 bases separating them. The CDR3 is 14 amino acids. Germline-derived CDR1 and CDR2 are MNHEY and SVGAGI. This clonotype was sampled from a woman aged 45-59 years who had been exposed to COVID-19. Specimen: PBMCs or T cells enriched from blood (not recorded which). V is TRBV6-5 and J is TRBJ1-2, with D possibly being TRBD1 (6 bases). The CDR3 DNA sequence: TGTGCCAGCAGAGGCGAGGGGGTCGGGTATGGCTACACCTTC. It is translated as CASRGEGVGYGYTF.